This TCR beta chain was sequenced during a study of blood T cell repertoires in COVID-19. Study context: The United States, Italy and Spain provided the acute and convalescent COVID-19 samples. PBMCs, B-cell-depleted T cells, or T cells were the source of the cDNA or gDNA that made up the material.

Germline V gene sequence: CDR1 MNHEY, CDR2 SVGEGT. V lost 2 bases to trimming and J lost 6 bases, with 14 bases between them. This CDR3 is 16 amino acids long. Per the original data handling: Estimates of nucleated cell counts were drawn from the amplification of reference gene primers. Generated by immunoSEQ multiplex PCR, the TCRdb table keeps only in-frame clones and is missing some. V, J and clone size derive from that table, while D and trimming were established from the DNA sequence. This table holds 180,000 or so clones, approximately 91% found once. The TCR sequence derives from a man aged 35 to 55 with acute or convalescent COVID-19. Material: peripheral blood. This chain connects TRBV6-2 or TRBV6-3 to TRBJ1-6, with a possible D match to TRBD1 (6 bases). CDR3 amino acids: CASSYGRGRGNSPLHF. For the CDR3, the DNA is TGTGCCAGCAGTTACGGCCGAGGCAGGGGTAATTCACCCCTCCACTTT.